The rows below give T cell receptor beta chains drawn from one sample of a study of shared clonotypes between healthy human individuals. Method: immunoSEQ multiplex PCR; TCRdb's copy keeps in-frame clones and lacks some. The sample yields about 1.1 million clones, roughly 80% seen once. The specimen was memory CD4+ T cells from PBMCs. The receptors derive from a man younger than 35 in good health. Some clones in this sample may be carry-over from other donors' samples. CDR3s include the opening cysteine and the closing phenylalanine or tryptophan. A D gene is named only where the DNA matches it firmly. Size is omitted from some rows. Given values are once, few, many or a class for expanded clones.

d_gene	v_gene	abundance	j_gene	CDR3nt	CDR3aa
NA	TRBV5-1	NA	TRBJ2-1	TGCGCCAGCAGCTTGGAGTGGGCCAATGAGCAGTTCTTC	CASSLEWANEQFF
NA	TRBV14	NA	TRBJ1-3	TGTGCCAGCAGCCTCTCTGGAAACACCATATATTTT	CASSLSGNTIYF
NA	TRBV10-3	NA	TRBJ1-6	TGTGCCATCGGTCCGGGGGATTCACCCCTCCACTTT	CAIGPGDSPLHF
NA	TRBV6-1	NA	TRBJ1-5	TGTGCCAGCAGTGAAACTACCCACCTGCAGCTGTCCGGCAATCAGCCCCAGCATTTT	CASSETTHLQLSGNQPQHF
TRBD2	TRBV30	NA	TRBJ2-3	TGTGCCTGGAGTGGAGGCGCGGGAGATTCGGATACGCAGTATTTT	CAWSGGAGDSDTQYF
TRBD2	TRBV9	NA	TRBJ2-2	TGTGCCAGCAGCGTGGGACTAGCGGGAGGGCCTGGCACCGGGGAGCTGTTTTTT	CASSVGLAGGPGTGELFF
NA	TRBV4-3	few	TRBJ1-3	TGCGCCAGCAGCCAAGAGTCGAGTACTGGAAACACCATATATTTT	CASSQESSTGNTIYF
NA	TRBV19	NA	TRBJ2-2	TGTGCCAGTATGGGTTCCCTGAACACCGGGGAGCTGTTTTTT	CASMGSLNTGELFF
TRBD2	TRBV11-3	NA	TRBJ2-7	TGTGCCAGCAGCCCTAGCGGGTTCCCCTACGAGCAGTACTTC	CASSPSGFPYEQYF
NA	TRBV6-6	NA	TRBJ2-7	TGTGCCAGCAGGTACCGGGACCGCTACGAGCAGTACTTC	CASRYRDRYEQYF
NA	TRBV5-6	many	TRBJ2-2	TGTGCCAGCAGCTTGAGTCCAGCGAACACCGGGGAGCTGTTTTTT	CASSLSPANTGELFF
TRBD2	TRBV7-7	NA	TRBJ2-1	TGTGCCAGCAGCCCAAGCGGGAGGGGCGCCAATGAGCAGTTCTTC	CASSPSGRGANEQFF
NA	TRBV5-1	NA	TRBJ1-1	TGCGCCAGCAAATTAGAGGGGGGTATAAACACTGAAGCTTTCTTT	CASKLEGGINTEAFF
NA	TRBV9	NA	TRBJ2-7	TGTGCCAGCAGCGGAGGAGGGGGGGACCACGAGCAGTACTTC	CASSGGGGDHEQYF
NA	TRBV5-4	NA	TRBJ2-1	TGTGCCAGCAGTCACGCGGCTGGGGGGAGTGAGCAGTTCTTC	CASSHAAGGSEQFF
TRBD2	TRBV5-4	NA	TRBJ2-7	TGTGCCAGCAGCTTGACTAGCGGGAGTAAGGAGCAGTACTTC	CASSLTSGSKEQYF
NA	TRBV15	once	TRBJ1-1	TGTGCCACCAGCAGAGATCGGACAGCCAGCTACACTGAAGCTTTCTTT	CATSRDRTASYTEAFF
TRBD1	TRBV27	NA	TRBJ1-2	TGTGCCAGCAGTCTGACAGGGGGAGGCTATGGCTACACCTTC	CASSLTGGGYGYTF
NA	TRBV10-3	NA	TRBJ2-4	TGTGCCATCTCGACGGGTCTAGCCAAAAACATTCAGTACTTC	CAISTGLAKNIQYF